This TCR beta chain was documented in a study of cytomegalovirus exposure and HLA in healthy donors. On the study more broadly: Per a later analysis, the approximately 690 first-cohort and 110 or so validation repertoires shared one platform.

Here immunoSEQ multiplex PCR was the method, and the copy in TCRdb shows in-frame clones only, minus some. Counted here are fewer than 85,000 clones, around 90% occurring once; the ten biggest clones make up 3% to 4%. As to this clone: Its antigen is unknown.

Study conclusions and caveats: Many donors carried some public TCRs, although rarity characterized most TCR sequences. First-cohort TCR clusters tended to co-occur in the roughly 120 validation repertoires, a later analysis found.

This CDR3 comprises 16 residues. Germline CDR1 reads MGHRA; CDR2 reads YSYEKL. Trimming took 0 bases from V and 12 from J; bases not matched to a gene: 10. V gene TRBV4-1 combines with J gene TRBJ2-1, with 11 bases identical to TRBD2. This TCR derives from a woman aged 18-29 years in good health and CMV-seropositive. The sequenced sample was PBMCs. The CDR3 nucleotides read TGCGCCAGCAGCCAAGATTCGAGTAGCGGGGGGGCCTTGCAGTTCTTC. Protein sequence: CASSQDSSSGGALQFF.